This T cell receptor beta chain stems from a study of blood T cell repertoires in COVID-19. Data came from immunoSEQ multiplex PCR; TCRdb stores just in-frame clones and leaves some out. Of some 100,000 clones listed, over 85% are singletons. The CDR3 runs to 15 residues. V gave up 4 bases and J gave up 0 bases, with 10 bases separating them. Germline loops: CDR1 LGHNA, CDR2 YSLEER. The gene calls are TRBV4-3 and TRBJ2-1; D may be TRBD2 (5 bases). The sequence came from a man aged 70-80 years with acute or convalescent COVID-19. Sequenced: peripheral blood. For the CDR3, the DNA is TGCGCCAGCAGCCTTGAGCGGAGCTCCTACAATGAGCAGTTCTTC. It specifies CASSLERSSYNEQFF.